This T cell receptor (beta chain) came from a study of regulatory T cells in long-lasting Graves disease. The time point: newly diagnosed GD, antithyroid drugs for less than 3 months. From PBMCs, RNA was extracted and then used to make the TCR library. CDR3-region Arm-PCR and iRepertoire HTBI primers produced the TCR beta libraries. TCRdb fed the multiplex PCR reads into MiXCR, producing one record per CDR3 protein. This sample has more than 300,000 distinct CDR3 sequences, with 16% found just once. Whole-study findings and limits: The study found TRBV28, TRBJ1-2 and TRBJ2-5 favored in persistent disease.

Trimming pared 3 bases from V and 2 bases from J, leaving 14 bases between. The CDR3 is 15 amino acids. Germline CDR1 is LGHDT and CDR2 is YNNKEL (reference sequence). This clonotype was counted ten times or more. Its antigen is currently unknown. This sample was also put to use in a study of T cells in Graves' hyperthyroidism and ophthalmopathy. In that study: HTBI primers were used for first-round RT-PCR of the TCR CDR3.

The material was peripheral blood mononuclear cells (PBMCs), obtained at new diagnosis, from a patient treated with antithyroid drugs. The chain uses TRBV3-1 and TRBJ2-7, with D tentatively TRBD1 (6 bases). This TCR was recovered from a young woman with Graves disease. CDR3 in amino acids: CASSQATGGTYEQYF. The DNA for the CDR3 is TGTGCCAGCAGCCAGGCGACAGGAGGTACCTACGAGCAGTACTTC.